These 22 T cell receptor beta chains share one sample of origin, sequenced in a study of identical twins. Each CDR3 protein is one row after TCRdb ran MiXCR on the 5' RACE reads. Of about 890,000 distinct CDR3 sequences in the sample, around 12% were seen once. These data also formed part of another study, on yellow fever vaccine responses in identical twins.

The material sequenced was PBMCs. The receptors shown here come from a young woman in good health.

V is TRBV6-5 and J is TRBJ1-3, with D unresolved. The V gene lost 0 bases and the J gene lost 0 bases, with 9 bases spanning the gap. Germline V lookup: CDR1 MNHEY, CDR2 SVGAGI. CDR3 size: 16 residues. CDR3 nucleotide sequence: TGTGCCAGCAGTTACTCGGGCGGTAACTCTGGAAACACCATATATTTT. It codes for CASSYSGGNSGNTIYF.

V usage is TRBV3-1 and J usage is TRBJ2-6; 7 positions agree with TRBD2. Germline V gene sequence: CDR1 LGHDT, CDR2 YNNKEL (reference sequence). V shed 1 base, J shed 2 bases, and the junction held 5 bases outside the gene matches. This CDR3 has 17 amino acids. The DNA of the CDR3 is TGTGCCAGCAGCCAAGGAGCGGGGATCCCTGGGGCCAACGTCCTGACTTTC. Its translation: CASSQGAGIPGANVLTF.

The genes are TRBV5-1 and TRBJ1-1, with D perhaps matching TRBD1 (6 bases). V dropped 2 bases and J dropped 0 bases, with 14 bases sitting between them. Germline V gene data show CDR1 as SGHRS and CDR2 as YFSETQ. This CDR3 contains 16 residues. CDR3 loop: CASSLSPRTVNTEAFF. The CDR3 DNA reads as TGCGCCAGCAGCTTATCCCCCAGGACAGTGAACACTGAAGCTTTCTTT.

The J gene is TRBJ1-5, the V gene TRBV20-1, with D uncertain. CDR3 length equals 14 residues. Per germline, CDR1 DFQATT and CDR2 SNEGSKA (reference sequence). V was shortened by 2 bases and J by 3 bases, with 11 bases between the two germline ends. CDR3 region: CSARKGPVNQPQHF. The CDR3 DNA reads TGCAGTGCTAGAAAAGGACCCGTCAATCAGCCCCAGCATTTT.

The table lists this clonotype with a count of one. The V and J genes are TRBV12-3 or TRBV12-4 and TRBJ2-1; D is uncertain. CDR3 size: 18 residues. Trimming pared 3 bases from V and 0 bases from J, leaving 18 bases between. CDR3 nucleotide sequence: TGTGCCAGCAGTTTCGATAAGGTAGGGATCCTCTCCTACAATGAGCAGTTCTTC. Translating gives CASSFDKVGILSYNEQFF.

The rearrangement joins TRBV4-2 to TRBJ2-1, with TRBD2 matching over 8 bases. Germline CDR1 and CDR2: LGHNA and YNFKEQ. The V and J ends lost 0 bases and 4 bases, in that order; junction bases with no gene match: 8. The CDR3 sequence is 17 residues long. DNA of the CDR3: TGTGCCAGCAGCCAAGATCCCGGAGCGGGAGTTTACAATGAGCAGTTCTTC. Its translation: CASSQDPGAGVYNEQFF.

CDR3 in amino acids: CASSLPLHSGRAKNIQYF. CDR3 in DNA: TGTGCCAGCAGTTTACCCCTCCATAGCGGGAGAGCCAAAAACATTCAGTACTTC. The V gene is TRBV28, the J gene TRBJ2-4, with 9 bases lining up with TRBD2. This CDR3 is 18 amino acids long. Germline lookup yields CDR1 MDHEN and CDR2 SYDVKM. The trim removed 2 bases at V and 0 bases at J, leaving 8 bases unmatched.

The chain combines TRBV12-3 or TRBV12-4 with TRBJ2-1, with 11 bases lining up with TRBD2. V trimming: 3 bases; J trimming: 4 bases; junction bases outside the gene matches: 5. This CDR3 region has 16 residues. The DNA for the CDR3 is TGTGCCAGCAGTTTGGTGACTAGCGGGACTTACAATGAGCAGTTCTTC. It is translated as CASSLVTSGTYNEQFF.

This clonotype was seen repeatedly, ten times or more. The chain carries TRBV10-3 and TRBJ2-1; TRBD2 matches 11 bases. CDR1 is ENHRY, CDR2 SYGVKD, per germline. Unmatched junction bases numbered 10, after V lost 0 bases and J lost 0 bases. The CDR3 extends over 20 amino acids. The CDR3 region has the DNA TGTGCCATCAGTGAGTCCTTCTCCGGGACTAGCGGCGCCTCCTACAATGAGCAGTTCTTC. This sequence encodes CAISESFSGTSGASYNEQFF.

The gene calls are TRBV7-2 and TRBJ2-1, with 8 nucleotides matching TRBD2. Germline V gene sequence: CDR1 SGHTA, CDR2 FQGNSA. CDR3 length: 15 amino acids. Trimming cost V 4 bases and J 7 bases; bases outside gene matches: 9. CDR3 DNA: TGTGCCAGCAGCTATCGTGCGGGAGGATGGAATGAGCAGTTCTTC. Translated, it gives CASSYRAGGWNEQFF.

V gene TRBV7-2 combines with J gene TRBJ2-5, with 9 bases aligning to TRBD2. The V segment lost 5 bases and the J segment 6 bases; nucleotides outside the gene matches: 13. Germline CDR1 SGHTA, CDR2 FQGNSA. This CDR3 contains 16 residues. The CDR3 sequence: CASSPHPGTSRKTQYF. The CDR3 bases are TGTGCCAGCAGCCCTCACCCCGGGACTAGCCGCAAGACCCAGTACTTC.

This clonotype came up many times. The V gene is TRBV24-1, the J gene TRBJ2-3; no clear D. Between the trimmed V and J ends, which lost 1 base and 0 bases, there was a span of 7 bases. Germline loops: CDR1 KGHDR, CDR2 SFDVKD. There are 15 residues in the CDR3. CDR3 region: CATSDLELSTDTQYF. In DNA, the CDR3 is TGTGCCACCAGTGATTTAGAGCTAAGCACAGATACGCAGTATTTT.

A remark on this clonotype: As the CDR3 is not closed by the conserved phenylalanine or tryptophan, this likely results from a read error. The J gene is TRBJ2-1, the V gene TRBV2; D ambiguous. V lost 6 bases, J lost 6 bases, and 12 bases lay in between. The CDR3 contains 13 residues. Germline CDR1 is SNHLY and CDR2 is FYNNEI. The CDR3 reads CASRDTELNEQFL. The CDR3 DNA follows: TGTGCCAGCAGGGATACAGAGCTCAATGAGCAGTTCCTC.

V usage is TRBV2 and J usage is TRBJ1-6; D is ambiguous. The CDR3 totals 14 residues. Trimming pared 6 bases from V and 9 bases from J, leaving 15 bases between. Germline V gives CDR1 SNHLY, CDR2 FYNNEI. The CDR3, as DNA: TGTGCCAGCAGACAAACGGGAACTGTTTCACCCCTCCACTTT. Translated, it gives CASRQTGTVSPLHF.

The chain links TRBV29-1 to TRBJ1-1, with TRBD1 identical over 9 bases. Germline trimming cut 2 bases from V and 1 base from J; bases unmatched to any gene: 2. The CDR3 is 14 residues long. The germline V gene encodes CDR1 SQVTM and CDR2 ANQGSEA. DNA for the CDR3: TGCAGCGTTGAATTGGGACAGGGGAACACTGAAGCTTTCTTT. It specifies CSVELGQGNTEAFF.

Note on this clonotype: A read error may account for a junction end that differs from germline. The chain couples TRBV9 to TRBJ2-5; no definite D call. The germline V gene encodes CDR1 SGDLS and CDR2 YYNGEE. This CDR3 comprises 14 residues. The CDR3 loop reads CASSVAPLQETQHF. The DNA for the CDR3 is TGTGCCAGCAGCGTAGCCCCCTTACAAGAGACCCAGCACTTC.

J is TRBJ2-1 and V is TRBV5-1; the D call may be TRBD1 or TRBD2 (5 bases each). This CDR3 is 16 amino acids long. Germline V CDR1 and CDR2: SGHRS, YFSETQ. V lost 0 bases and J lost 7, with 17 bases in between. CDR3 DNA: TGCGCCAGCAGCTTGGAACCGGGACGGCCTGGAAATGAGCAGTTCTTC. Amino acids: CASSLEPGRPGNEQFF.

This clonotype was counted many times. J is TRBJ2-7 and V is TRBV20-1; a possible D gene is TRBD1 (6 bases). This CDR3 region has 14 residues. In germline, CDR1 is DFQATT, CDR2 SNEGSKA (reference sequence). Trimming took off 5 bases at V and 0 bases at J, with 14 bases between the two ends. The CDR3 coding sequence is TGCAGTGCTGATGACAGGACCAGCTCCTACGAGCAGTACTTC. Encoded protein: CSADDRTSSYEQYF.

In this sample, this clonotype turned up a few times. In DNA, the CDR3 is TGTGCCACCAGTGACCGGGACCGAAAATACGAGCAGTACGTC. This codes for CATSDRDRKYEQYV. The chain couples TRBV24-1 to TRBJ2-7, with D perhaps given as TRBD1 or TRBD2 (5 bases each). The germline gives CDR1 KGHDR, CDR2 SFDVKD. The ends were cut back, 4 bases at V and 4 bases at J, with 13 bases in the middle. The CDR3 consists of 14 residues.

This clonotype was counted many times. The chain's CDR3 is CSAERTESTEAFF. In nucleotides, the CDR3 is TGCAGTGCAGAACGGACAGAAAGTACTGAAGCTTTCTTT. This chain joins TRBV20-1 and TRBJ1-1, with D maybe TRBD1 (6 bases). V lost 6 bases and J 5 bases, leaving 16 bases between the germline ends. Per germline, CDR1 DFQATT and CDR2 SNEGSKA (reference sequence). The CDR3 sequence is 13 residues long.

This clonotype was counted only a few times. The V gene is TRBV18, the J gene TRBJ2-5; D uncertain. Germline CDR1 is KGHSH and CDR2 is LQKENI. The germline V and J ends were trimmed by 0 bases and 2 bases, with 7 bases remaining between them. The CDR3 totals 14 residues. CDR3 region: CASSPPVGQETQYF. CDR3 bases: TGTGCCAGCTCACCACCCGTAGGGCAAGAGACCCAGTACTTC.

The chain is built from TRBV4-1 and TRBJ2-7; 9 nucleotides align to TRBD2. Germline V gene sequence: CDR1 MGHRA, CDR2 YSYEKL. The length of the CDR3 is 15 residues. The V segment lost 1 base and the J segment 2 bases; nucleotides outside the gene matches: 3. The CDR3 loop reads CASSQASGRPYEQYF. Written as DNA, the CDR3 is TGCGCCAGCAGCCAAGCCAGCGGGAGGCCCTACGAGCAGTACTTC.